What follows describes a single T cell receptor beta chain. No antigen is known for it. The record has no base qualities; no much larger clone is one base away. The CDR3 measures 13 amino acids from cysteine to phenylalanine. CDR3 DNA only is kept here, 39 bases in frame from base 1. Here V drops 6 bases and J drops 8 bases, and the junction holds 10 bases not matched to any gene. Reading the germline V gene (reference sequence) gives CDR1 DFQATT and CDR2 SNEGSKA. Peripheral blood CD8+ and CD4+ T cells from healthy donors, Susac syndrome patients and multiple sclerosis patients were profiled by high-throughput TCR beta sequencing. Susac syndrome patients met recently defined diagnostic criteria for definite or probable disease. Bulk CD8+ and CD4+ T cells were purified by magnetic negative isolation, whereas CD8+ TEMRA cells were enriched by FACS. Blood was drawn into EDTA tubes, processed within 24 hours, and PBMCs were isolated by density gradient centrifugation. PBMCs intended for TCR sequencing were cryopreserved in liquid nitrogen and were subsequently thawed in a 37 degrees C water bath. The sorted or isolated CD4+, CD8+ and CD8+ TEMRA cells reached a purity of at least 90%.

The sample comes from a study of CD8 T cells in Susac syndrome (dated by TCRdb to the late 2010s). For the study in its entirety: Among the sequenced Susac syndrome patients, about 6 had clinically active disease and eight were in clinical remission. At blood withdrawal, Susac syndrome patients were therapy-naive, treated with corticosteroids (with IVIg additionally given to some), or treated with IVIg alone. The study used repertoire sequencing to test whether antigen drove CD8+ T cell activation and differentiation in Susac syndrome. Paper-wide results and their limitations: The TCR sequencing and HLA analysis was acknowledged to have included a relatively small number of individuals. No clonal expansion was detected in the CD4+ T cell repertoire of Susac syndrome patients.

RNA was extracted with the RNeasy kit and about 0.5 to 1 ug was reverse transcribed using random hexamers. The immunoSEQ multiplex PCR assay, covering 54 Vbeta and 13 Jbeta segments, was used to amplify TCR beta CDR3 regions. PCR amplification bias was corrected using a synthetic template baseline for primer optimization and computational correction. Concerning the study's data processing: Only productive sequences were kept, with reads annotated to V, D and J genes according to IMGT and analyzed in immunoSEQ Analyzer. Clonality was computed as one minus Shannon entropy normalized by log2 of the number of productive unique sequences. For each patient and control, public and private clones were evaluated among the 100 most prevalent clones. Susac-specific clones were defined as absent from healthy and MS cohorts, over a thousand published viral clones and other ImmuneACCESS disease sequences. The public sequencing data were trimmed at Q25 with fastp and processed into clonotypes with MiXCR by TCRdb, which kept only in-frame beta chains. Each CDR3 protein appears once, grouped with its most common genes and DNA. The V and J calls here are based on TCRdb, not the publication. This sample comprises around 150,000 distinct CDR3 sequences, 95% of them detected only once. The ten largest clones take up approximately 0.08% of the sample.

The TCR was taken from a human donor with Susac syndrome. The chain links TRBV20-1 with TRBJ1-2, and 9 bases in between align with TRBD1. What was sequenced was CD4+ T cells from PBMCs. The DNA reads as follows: TGCAGTGCCGGGGACAGGGCTACCTTGGGCTACACCTTC. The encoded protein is CSAGDRATLGYTF.